This T cell receptor (beta chain) came from a study of T-cell reconstitution after alpha-beta-depleted transplantation in children (TCRdb year 2016). About the investigation overall: Using TCR repertoire profiling, the study quantitatively followed how T-cell immune reconstitution unfolded in children after TCRalphabeta/CD19-depleted allogeneic hematopoietic cell transplantation.

The cysteine opens and the phenylalanine closes a CDR3 of 15 amino acids. Only the CDR3 DNA is retained, 45 bases long and in frame from the first base. The CDR1 and CDR2 encoded by the germline V gene are SGDLS and YYNGEE. V gives up 0 bases and J gives up 2 bases, and the segment between their germline ends measures 12 bases. This clonotype was recorded at least ten times. Its antigen specificity is not known. No quality values exist for individual bases; no much larger clone is one base distant. Preparation of the library involved PCR. Sequencing was carried out with an Illumina HiSeq 2500. TCR libraries were prepared with molecular barcoding, using unique molecular identifiers to normalize TCRbeta repertoire quantification. TCRdb reworked the public reads: Q25 trimming with fastp, MiXCR clone assembly, productive beta chains retained. Each record represents a unique CDR3 protein, reported with the most common genes and DNA among its rows. The sample table records roughly 20,000 distinct CDR3 sequences; about 11% of these occur just once. Jointly, the top ten make up around 25% of the sample.

The receptor was isolated from a human donor who donated a stem cell graft to a child with chronic granulomatous disease. The chain is encoded by TRBV9 joined to TRBJ2-7; the D segment is perhaps TRBD1 or TRBD2, each sharing 5 matched bases. The sample here was PBMCs from the stem cell graft donor, taken from the stem cell graft. The CDR3 protein: CASSVDGTSPYEQYF. The sequenced DNA: TGTGCCAGCAGCGTAGATGGGACCTCCCCCTACGAGCAGTACTTC.